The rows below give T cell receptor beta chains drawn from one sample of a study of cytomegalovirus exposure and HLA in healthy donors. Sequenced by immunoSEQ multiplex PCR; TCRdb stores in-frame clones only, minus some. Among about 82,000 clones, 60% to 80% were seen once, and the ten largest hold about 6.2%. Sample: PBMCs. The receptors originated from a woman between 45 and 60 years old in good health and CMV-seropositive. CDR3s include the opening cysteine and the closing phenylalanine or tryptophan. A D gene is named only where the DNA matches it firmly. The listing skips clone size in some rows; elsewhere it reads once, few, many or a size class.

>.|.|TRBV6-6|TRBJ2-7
TGTGCCAGCACCCGAACGGGACTTGCGAACTACGAGCAGTACTTC
CASTRTGLANYEQYF
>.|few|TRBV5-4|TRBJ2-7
TGTGCCAGCAGCTTGGAGGCTAGCCGAGGCAGTGAGCAGTACTTC
CASSLEASRGSEQYF
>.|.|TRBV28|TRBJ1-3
TGTGCCAGCAGTTTAGTTAGTGGTTCTGGAAACACCATATATTTT
CASSLVSGSGNTIYF
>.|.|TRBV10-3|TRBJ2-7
TGTGCCATCAGTGAGAAGGGGCCTGGGCCCTACGAGCAGTACTTC
CAISEKGPGPYEQYF
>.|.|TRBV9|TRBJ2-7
TGTGCCAGCAGCGTGGGGGCTAGCGGCCACGAGCAGTACTTC
CASSVGASGHEQYF
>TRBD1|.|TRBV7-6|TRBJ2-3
TGTGCCAGCAGCGTCCGGGACAGAAATACAGATACGCAGTATTTT
CASSVRDRNTDTQYF
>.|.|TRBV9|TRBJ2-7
TGTGCCAGCAGCGTGGGGGCCTCCTACGAGCAGTACTTC
CASSVGASYEQYF
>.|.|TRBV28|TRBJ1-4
TGTGCCAGCAGTTTAGCTTCAGCAGGCGTCAAGGATGAAAAACTGTTTTTT
CASSLASAGVKDEKLFF
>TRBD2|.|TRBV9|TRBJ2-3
TGTGCCAGCAGCCTTGGGACTAGCGCTAGCACAGATACGCAGTATTTT
CASSLGTSASTDTQYF
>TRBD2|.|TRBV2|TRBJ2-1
TGTGCCACCAAGGGGAGCGGGACTAACAATGAGCAGTTCTTC
CATKGSGTNNEQFF
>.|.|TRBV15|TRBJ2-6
TGTGCCACCAGCAGAGATGCGGACTCTGGGGCCAACGTCCTGACTTTC
CATSRDADSGANVLTF
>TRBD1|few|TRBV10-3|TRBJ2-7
TGTGCCATCGGTGGGGGGACAGGGGTGTACGAGCAGTACTTC
CAIGGGTGVYEQYF
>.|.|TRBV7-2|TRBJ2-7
TGTGCCAGCAGCTGGGGCGAAACCTACGAGCAGTACTTC
CASSWGETYEQYF
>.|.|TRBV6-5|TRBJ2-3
TGTGCCAGCAAGGGGGGGGCGGGAGATACGCAGTATTTT
CASKGGAGDTQYF
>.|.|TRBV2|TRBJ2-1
TGTGCCACCAGACAGGCCAATGAGCAGTTCTTC
CATRQANEQFF
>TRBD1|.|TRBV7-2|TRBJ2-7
TGTGCCAGCAGCTTAGGACAGGGAAAGGGCTACGAGCAGTACTTC
CASSLGQGKGYEQYF
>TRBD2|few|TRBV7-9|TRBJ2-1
TGTGCCAGCAGCCCACCGGGACTAGCGGCGGGGGAGCAGTTCTTC
CASSPPGLAAGEQFF
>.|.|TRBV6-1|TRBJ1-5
TGTGCCAGCACCTGGATGGGCCAGCCCCAGCATTTT
CASTWMGQPQHF
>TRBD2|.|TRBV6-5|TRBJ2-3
TGTGCCAGCAGTTACTCGACTAGCGGGAGCACAGATACGCAGTATTTT
CASSYSTSGSTDTQYF
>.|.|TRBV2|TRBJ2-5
TGTGCCAGCAGTGAAAATCCGACAGCCGTGGAGACCCAGTACTTC
CASSENPTAVETQYF
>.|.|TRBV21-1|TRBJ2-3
TGTGCCAGCAGCAATATGACAGGGATCAGCACAGATACGCAGTATTTT
CASSNMTGISTDTQYF
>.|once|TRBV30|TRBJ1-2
TGTGCCTGGCTAAACCCCCCGGGGTATGGCTACACCTTC
CAWLNPPGYGYTF
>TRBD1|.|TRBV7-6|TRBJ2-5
TGTGCCAGCAGCTCGTCCGGGACAGGGGGAAAGACCCAGTACTTC
CASSSSGTGGKTQYF
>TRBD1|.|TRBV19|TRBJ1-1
TGTGCCAGTAGTATAGATCAAAGGGACAGGGTCTTT
CASSIDQRDRVF
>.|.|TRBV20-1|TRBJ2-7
TGCAGTGCCCCGACTGGGGCCAAGCAGTACTTC
CSAPTGAKQYF
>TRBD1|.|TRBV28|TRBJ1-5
TGTGCCAGCAGTCCTCGACAGGGTCGTCAGCCCCAGCATTTT
CASSPRQGRQPQHF
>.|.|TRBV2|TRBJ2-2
TGTGCCAGCAGTGTCATGAACACCGGGGAGCTGTTTTTT
CASSVMNTGELFF
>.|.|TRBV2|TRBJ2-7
TGTGCCAGCAAAGGACATACCTACGAGCAGTACTTC
CASKGHTYEQYF
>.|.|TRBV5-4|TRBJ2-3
TGTGCCAGCAGCTTGGCTCGGGGCGCGGGGACAGATACGCAGTATTTT
CASSLARGAGTDTQYF
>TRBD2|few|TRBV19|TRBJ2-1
TGTGCCAGTAGTATCGGGAGGAGGGCGGGCGAGCAGTTCTTC
CASSIGRRAGEQFF
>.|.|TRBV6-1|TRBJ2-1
TGTGCCAGCAGTGAATCCGTATACAATGAGCAGTTCTTC
CASSESVYNEQFF
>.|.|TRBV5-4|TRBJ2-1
TGTGCCAGCAGCCCTACGGGGAATGAGCAGTTCTTC
CASSPTGNEQFF
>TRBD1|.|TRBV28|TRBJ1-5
TGTGCCAGTGGGACAGGCAATCAGCCCCAGCATTTT
CASGTGNQPQHF
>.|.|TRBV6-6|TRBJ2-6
TGTGCCAGCAGTTCAATGTTTTCTGGGGCCAACGTCCTGACTTTC
CASSSMFSGANVLTF
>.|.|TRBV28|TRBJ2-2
TGTGCCAGCAGTTTCCCCGCGGCCGGGGAGCTGTTTTTT
CASSFPAAGELFF
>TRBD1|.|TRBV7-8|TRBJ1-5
TGTGCCAGCAGCTCGGGACAGGGCAGAGCCCAATATCAGCCCCAGCATTTT
CASSSGQGRAQYQPQHF
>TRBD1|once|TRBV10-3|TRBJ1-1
TGTGCCATCAGTGCAGGGGGCTCGAACACTGAAGCTTTCTTT
CAISAGGSNTEAFF
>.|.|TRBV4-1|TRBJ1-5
TGCGCCAGCAGCCAAGAGATAGCAGGGCAGCCCCAGCATTTT
CASSQEIAGQPQHF
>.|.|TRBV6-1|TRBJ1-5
TGTGCCAGCAGTGAACATAGCAATCAGCCCCAGCATTTT
CASSEHSNQPQHF
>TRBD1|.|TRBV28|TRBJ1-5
TGTGCCATCGCCAGGGGGAGCAATCAGCCCCAGCATTTT
CAIARGSNQPQHF
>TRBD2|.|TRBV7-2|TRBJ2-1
TGTGCCAGCACCTATCGGGCTAGCGGAAACAATGAGCAGTTCTTC
CASTYRASGNNEQFF
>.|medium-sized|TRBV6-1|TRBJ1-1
TGTGCCAGCAGTGAAACGGTGACACTGAACACTGAAGCTTTCTTT
CASSETVTLNTEAFF
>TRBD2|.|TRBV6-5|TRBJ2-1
TGTGCCAGCAGTTACCGGACTAGCGAGCAGTTCTTC
CASSYRTSEQFF
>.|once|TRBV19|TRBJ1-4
TGTGCCAGTAGTATGGGTCAGGGTTTGAAGGAAAAACTGTTTTTT
CASSMGQGLKEKLFF
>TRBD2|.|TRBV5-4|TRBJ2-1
TGTGCCAGCAGCTTGGTGCGGGAGTCTGGGAGTGAGCAGTTCTTC
CASSLVRESGSEQFF
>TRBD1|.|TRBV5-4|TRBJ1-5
TGTGCCAGCAGCGTCGACGGGACAGGGGGCAATCAGCCCCAGCATTTT
CASSVDGTGGNQPQHF
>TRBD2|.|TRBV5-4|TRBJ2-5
TGTGCCAGCAGAACGGGACTAGAGGCTAGAGGGACCCAGTACTTC
CASRTGLEARGTQYF
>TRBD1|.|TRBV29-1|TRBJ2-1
TGCAGCGTTCGGGACAGTATCAATGATGTGCAGTTCTTC
CSVRDSINDVQFF
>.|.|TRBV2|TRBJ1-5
TGTGCCAGCAGTGGGACGGAGAGGGGCAATCAGCCCCAGCATTTT
CASSGTERGNQPQHF
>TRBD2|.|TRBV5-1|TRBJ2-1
TGCGCCAGCAGCGGGACTAGCGGGGGTCTTTACAATGAGCAGTTCTTC
CASSGTSGGLYNEQFF
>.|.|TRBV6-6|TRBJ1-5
TGTGCCAGCAGGTACGCCCCGGGAGGGAATCAGCCCCAGCATTTT
CASRYAPGGNQPQHF
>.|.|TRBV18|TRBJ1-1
TGTGCCAGCTCACCAATCGGGGGATCGGCTGAAGCTTTCTTT
CASSPIGGSAEAFF
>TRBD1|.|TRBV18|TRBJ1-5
TGTGCCAGCTCACCACGGGGGACAGGAAATCAGCCCCAGCATTTT
CASSPRGTGNQPQHF
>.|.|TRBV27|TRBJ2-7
TGTGCCAGCAGTTTTGGGGAGTCGGACGAGCAGTACTTC
CASSFGESDEQYF
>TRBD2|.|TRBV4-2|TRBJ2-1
TGTGCCAGCAGCCTAGCGGGAGGGATTGGTAATGAGCAGTTCTTC
CASSLAGGIGNEQFF